This TCR beta chain comes out of a study of T cells in Graves' hyperthyroidism and ophthalmopathy. On the study more broadly: Peripheral blood sampling occurred at initial diagnosis, before any treatment. Findings and caveats of the study: In validation, the model predicted ophthalmopathy. These predictions came a median roughly seven months before onset. The blood repertoire included most of the expanded thyroid clonotypes above 0.001.

Researchers took RNA transcripts and amplified the TCR beta CDR3 regions from them. The TCR CDR3 first-round RT-PCR relied on the HTBI primer set. TCRdb re-called the multiplex PCR reads with MiXCR, one entry per CDR3 protein. The repertoire holds around 270,000 distinct CDR3 sequences, roughly 19% seen once, with under 45% in the top ten. Exclusion criteria comprised uncontrolled infection, other autoimmune disease, pregnancy or lactation. CDR3 length equals 14 residues. Germline V gene lookup returns CDR1 MNHNS and CDR2 SASEGT. The ends were cut back, 7 bases at V and 5 bases at J, with 12 bases in the middle. As to this clonotype: Its specificity is unknown.

This sequence originates from a man aged 50-60 years with Graves' ophthalmopathy. The sequencing input was blood. The V gene is TRBV6-1, the J gene TRBJ1-6; no reliable D call. The CDR3 loop reads CASTLSGDNSPLHF. DNA for the CDR3: TGTGCCAGCACTCTTAGCGGGGATAATTCACCCCTCCACTTT.